The 9 T cell receptor beta chains in this list originate from one sample, sequenced in a study of a mutant IDH1 vaccine in newly diagnosed glioma. The antigens for these receptors are not known. Time point described: week 23, last vaccination. One vaccine dose held 300 ug of mutant IDH1 20-mer peptide and came with topical imiquimod. Generated by immunoSEQ multiplex PCR, the TCRdb table keeps only in-frame clones and is missing some. The data contain about 86,000 clones, approximately 85% of them singletons. The sequenced sample was PBMCs, obtained from a glioma patient whose treatment included an IDH1 peptide vaccine. All receptors derive from a young man with glioma. Some clones in this sample may be carry-over from other donors' samples.

The rearrangement joins TRBV15 to TRBJ2-1, with 10 bases aligning to TRBD2. Germline V lookup: CDR1 LNHNV, CDR2 YYDKDF (reference sequence). Germline trimming cut 1 base from V and 6 bases from J; bases unmatched to any gene: 6. CDR3 length: 16 residues. In DNA form, the CDR3 reads TGTGCCACCAGCAGAGGACCAGCGGGAGGGGTCAATGAGCAGTTCTTC. Its protein is CATSRGPAGGVNEQFF. The complete variable domain, with remaining parts taken from reference TRBV15 and TRBJ2-1, reads DAMVIQNPRYQVTQFGKPVTLSCSQTLNHNVMYWYQQKSSQAPKLLFHYYDKDFNNEADTPDNFQSRRPNTSFCFLDIRSPGLGDTAMYLCATSRGPAGGVNEQFFGPGTRLTVL.

This clone was observed a handful of times. The chain couples TRBV19 to TRBJ2-1, with TRBD1 identical over 7 bases. The CDR3 length is 15 residues. The trim removed 4 bases at V and 10 bases at J, leaving 13 bases unmatched. Looked up from germline, CDR1 is LNHDA and CDR2 is SQIVND (reference sequence). CDR3 bases: TGTGCCAGTAGTACCAACGACAGGGCTGGGCCCGAGCAGTTCTTC. Its translation: CASSTNDRAGPEQFF.

The chain links TRBV29-1 to TRBJ1-4, with D possibly matching TRBD1 (5 bases). Germline V gives CDR1 SQVTM, CDR2 ANQGSEA. Trimming took 6 bases from V and 6 from J, leaving 11 bases between them. The CDR3 has 12 amino acids. CDR3 sequence reads: CSVGERYEKLFF. The DNA for the CDR3 is TGCAGCGTGGGGGAACGTTATGAAAAACTGTTTTTT.

The V gene is TRBV7-7, the J gene TRBJ2-1; D possibly corresponds to TRBD1 (5 bases). V was shortened by 5 bases and J by 4 bases, with 18 bases between the two germline ends. In germline, CDR1 is SSHAT, CDR2 FNYEAQ (reference sequence). This CDR3 contains 16 residues. CDR3 in DNA: TGTGCCAGCAGCCCTATCACTGGGGCCTCATACAATGAGCAGTTCTTC. Its translation: CASSPITGASYNEQFF.

V usage is TRBV28 and J usage is TRBJ2-2; 10 nucleotides align to TRBD2. Trimming removed 6 bases from V and 3 bases from J; junction bases left unmatched: 7. CDR1 is MDHEN, CDR2 SYDVKM, per germline. This CDR3 spans 16 amino acids. In DNA form, the CDR3 reads TGTGCCAGCAGCTTTAGCGGGGGGCGATACACCGGGGAGCTGTTTTTT. Encoded protein: CASSFSGGRYTGELFF.

The chain couples TRBV7-9 to TRBJ2-5; possible D gene TRBD2, 6 bases. CDR3 length equals 14 residues. CDR1 is SEHNR, CDR2 FQNEAQ, per germline (reference sequence). Trimming stripped 1 base from V and 5 bases from J, with 11 bases between. This CDR3 reads CASSLESSAETQYF. CDR3 in DNA: TGTGCCAGCAGCTTAGAGTCTAGCGCGGAGACCCAGTACTTC.

This clone was seen a few times. This chain joins TRBV7-2 and TRBJ1-1; a possible D gene is TRBD1 (5 bases). Between the trimmed V and J ends, which lost 1 base and 4 bases, there was a span of 7 bases. This CDR3 has 13 residues. CDR1 and CDR2 (germline): SGHTA, FQGNSA. The CDR3 DNA follows: TGTGCCAGCAGCTTAGGGCAGGGCACTGAAGCTTTCTTT. This gives the protein CASSLGQGTEAFF.

The chain employs TRBV6-1 and TRBJ2-3, with D possibly being TRBD2 (6 bases). Deletions cut 4 bases from V and 4 bases from J, with 12 bases between. The germline V gene encodes CDR1 MNHNS and CDR2 SASEGT. This CDR3 has 14 amino acids. CDR3 sequence: CASSGTGEADTQYF. Written as DNA, the CDR3 is TGTGCCAGCAGTGGCACGGGAGAGGCAGATACGCAGTATTTT.

This clone has a single count. Other DNA sequences within the sample encode an identical CDR3. The V call is TRBV27, the J call TRBJ1-4; maybe TRBD1 (6 bases). The CDR3 spans 14 residues. V lost 3 bases, J lost 5 bases, and 10 bases lay in between. Germline V CDR1 and CDR2: MNHEY, SMNVEV (reference sequence). The CDR3 nucleotides are TGTGCCAGCAGTTTGAAACAGGGCAATGAAAAACTGTTTTTT. This translates into CASSLKQGNEKLFF.